This T cell receptor beta chain was profiled in a study of OX40 agonist ivuxolimab in advanced cancers. Sequencing was performed with immunoSEQ multiplex PCR; in TCRdb, only in-frame clones are kept and a portion is missing. The sample has approximately 63,000 clones; 80% to 90% are singletons. Exclusion of a patient followed from autoimmune disease history or systemic immunosuppression. The CDR3 length is 13 residues. Trimming stripped 4 bases from V and 4 bases from J, with 10 bases between. Germline values: CDR1 SGHAT, CDR2 FQNNGV. The sequence was obtained from an adult with an advanced solid tumor such as melanoma, head and neck, liver or kidney cancer. This material consisted of CD4+ or CD8+ T cells sorted from blood, taken in a trial of the OX40 agonist ivuxolimab. V usage is TRBV11-2 and J usage is TRBJ1-2; D unresolved. The CDR3 reads CASSSPGFYGYTF. In DNA form, the CDR3 reads TGTGCCAGCAGCTCTCCAGGATTCTATGGCTACACCTTC.